This is a list of T cell receptor beta chains from one sample in a study of a mutant IDH1 vaccine in newly diagnosed glioma. TCRdb's table, derived via immunoSEQ multiplex PCR, lists solely in-frame clones and lacks some. The sample lists under 40,000 clones, roughly 75% occurring once. These receptors have no known antigen. Source: PBMCs, taken from a glioma patient whose treatment included an IDH1 peptide vaccine. These receptors were collected from a woman aged 40 to 50 with glioma. CDR3s include the opening cysteine and the closing phenylalanine or tryptophan. The D gene is left open where the match is weak. Clone size, where shown, is once, few, many, or a class for clones that have expanded.

v_gene	j_gene	d_gene	abundance	CDR3nt	CDR3aa
TRBV2	TRBJ1-2	TRBD1	-	TGTGCCAGCAAGATGACCTCGTCAGGGGGTGGCTACACCTTC	CASKMTSSGGGYTF
TRBV9	TRBJ2-1	-	-	TGTGCCAGCAGCGTAAGAAACAGAGGGCTGAATGAGCAGTTCTTC	CASSVRNRGLNEQFF
TRBV6-4	TRBJ1-3	-	-	TGTGCCGGCCGGGACGTCTCAATTCCCTCTGGAAACACCATATATTTT	CAGRDVSIPSGNTIYF
TRBV27	TRBJ2-7	-	-	TGTGCCAGCAGTCCTGGGGGGCAAGGCTACGAGCAGTACTTC	CASSPGGQGYEQYF
TRBV27	TRBJ1-6	TRBD1	-	TGTGCCAGCAGTCCGGAGACAGGGGTCAATTCACCCCTCCACTTT	CASSPETGVNSPLHF
TRBV5-1	TRBJ1-4	-	-	TGCGCCAGCAGCTTGGCCTCAGGGGAGGCCGGTGAAAAACTGTTTTTT	CASSLASGEAGEKLFF
TRBV27	TRBJ2-7	-	-	TGTGCCAGCAGTGACAGGCCCTCCTACGAGCAGTACTTC	CASSDRPSYEQYF
TRBV10-2	TRBJ2-3	-	-	TGCGCCAGCAGTGAACCCCCGAGGACTCATCTTCCCTCAGATACGCAGTATTTT	CASSEPPRTHLPSDTQYF
TRBV19	TRBJ1-5	-	-	TGTGCCAGTAGCCACCGGGGCCGCCGGGTCAATCAGCCCCAGCATTTT	CASSHRGRRVNQPQHF
TRBV10-3	TRBJ2-1	-	-	TGTGCCATCAGTGAGGGGCCTAATCGCTACAATGAGCAGTTCTTC	CAISEGPNRYNEQFF
TRBV18	TRBJ1-1	-	-	TGTGCCAGCTCACCCGGGTTGAAGACTGAAGCTTTCTTT	CASSPGLKTEAFF
TRBV7-2	TRBJ1-3	TRBD1	-	TGTGCCAGCAGCCCCAGACAGGGTGCGGGAAACACCATATATTTT	CASSPRQGAGNTIYF
TRBV10-3	TRBJ2-7	-	-	TGTGCCATCAGTGACCCCGGGACACTAGGGGGCGAGCAGTACTTC	CAISDPGTLGGEQYF
TRBV5-1	TRBJ2-5	-	-	TGCGCCAGCAGCGGAGCAGGGACGAACCAAGAGACCCAGTACTTC	CASSGAGTNQETQYF
TRBV19	TRBJ1-4	-	few	TGTGCCAGTAGAAGCACAGGAGCAACTAATGAAAAACTGTTTTTT	CASRSTGATNEKLFF
TRBV30	TRBJ1-2	-	-	TGTGCCTCAAGGACGGACTATGGCTACACCTTC	CASRTDYGYTF
TRBV27	TRBJ1-2	-	-	TGTGCCAGCAGTCCCGATGGGAACTATGGCTACACCTTC	CASSPDGNYGYTF
TRBV5-1	TRBJ1-2	-	few	TGCGCCAGCAGCTTGGACGCGGGAGCCGCTGGCTACACCTTC	CASSLDAGAAGYTF
TRBV5-1	TRBJ2-7	TRBD2	-	TGCGCCAGCAGCCCGGGACTAGCGGGGACTTCCTACGAGCAGTACTTC	CASSPGLAGTSYEQYF
TRBV19	TRBJ1-2	TRBD1	few	TGTGCCAGTAGTTCTACAGGGGCAGCTAACTATGGCTACACCTTC	CASSSTGAANYGYTF
TRBV13	TRBJ2-1	-	-	TGTGCCAGCAGCCTAAACAGGGGACTAGATGAGCAGTTCTTC	CASSLNRGLDEQFF
TRBV5-1	TRBJ1-2	TRBD1	-	TGCGCCAGCAGCTGGATGGGACAGGATGATGGCTACACCTTC	CASSWMGQDDGYTF
TRBV5-1	TRBJ2-3	TRBD2	-	TGCGCCAGCAGCTCGGGACTAGCGGGGGGAAATTTCCACACAGATACGCAGTATTTT	CASSSGLAGGNFHTDTQYF
TRBV18	TRBJ2-5	-	-	TGTGCCAGCTCACCCAAGGACAGACAAGAGACCCAGTACTTC	CASSPKDRQETQYF
TRBV10-2	TRBJ2-1	-	-	TGCGCCAGCAGTGAGCTCCGAGCGGTAGGGTTACGTGGTGAGCAGTTCTTC	CASSELRAVGLRGEQFF
TRBV6-1	TRBJ2-2	-	-	TGTGCCACTTTCCTGGAGACGGGGGAGCTGTTTTTT	CATFLETGELFF
TRBV5-6	TRBJ2-3	TRBD2	-	TGTGCCAGCAGCTTAGAAACTAGCGGGGGGGCCGGGGCAGATACGCAGTATTTT	CASSLETSGGAGADTQYF
TRBV6-1	TRBJ1-1	-	few	TGTGCCAGCAGTGAGGGGTCAGAGAACACTGAAGCTTTCTTT	CASSEGSENTEAFF
TRBV10-3	TRBJ1-5	-	-	TGTGCCATCAGTGAGACTGTGCGGGTAACAGAGCCCCAGCATTTT	CAISETVRVTEPQHF
TRBV30	TRBJ2-7	-	-	TGTGCCTGGAGTGTAGGGGGCTACGAGCAGTACTTC	CAWSVGGYEQYF
TRBV10-2	TRBJ2-7	-	once	TGCGCCAGCTCTTCTCGGAGTGAGCAGTACTTC	CASSSRSEQYF
TRBV5-4	TRBJ1-2	-	-	TGTGCCAGCAGCCTGGACAACTTCTATGGCTACACCTTC	CASSLDNFYGYTF
TRBV27	TRBJ1-1	-	-	TGTGCCAGCAGTCCGGGCCCCAGGTACACTGAAGCTTTCTTT	CASSPGPRYTEAFF
TRBV7-8	TRBJ1-6	TRBD1	-	TGTGCCAGCAGCTTAAGTGGGACAGGAGATTCACCCCTCCACTTT	CASSLSGTGDSPLHF
TRBV30	TRBJ1-6	-	-	TGTGCCTGGAGTGTACCCTCCCTGGGGAGTTCACCCCTCCACTTT	CAWSVPSLGSSPLHF
TRBV5-4	TRBJ1-4	-	-	TGTGCCAGCAGCTTGAACAGCGAAAAACTGTTTTTT	CASSLNSEKLFF
TRBV11-2	TRBJ1-1	-	-	TGTGCCAGCAGCTTAGAATGGGGGAAGCGCAACACTGAAGCTTTCTTT	CASSLEWGKRNTEAFF
TRBV28	TRBJ2-3	-	-	TGTGCCAGCAGTGCTGAGACCCTTCGCAGCACAGATACGCAGTATTTT	CASSAETLRSTDTQYF
TRBV5-6	TRBJ2-5	-	-	TGTGCCAGCAGCTTGCGGCCCCAAGGGACCCAGTACTTC	CASSLRPQGTQYF
TRBV6-6	TRBJ1-1	-	few	TGTGCCAGCAGTTACTCGACACGGGACACTGAAGCTTTCTTT	CASSYSTRDTEAFF
TRBV19	TRBJ1-1	-	-	TGTGCCAGTATTCAAAACAGGGAAGTACCTGAAGCTTTCTTT	CASIQNREVPEAFF
TRBV6-5	TRBJ2-3	TRBD1	-	TGTGCCAGCAGCCTACAGGGGTGGGAAGATACGCAGTATTTT	CASSLQGWEDTQYF
TRBV12-5	TRBJ1-5	-	-	TGTGCTAGTGGTTTGCCCAGCTATGGCGGCGGTGGAGGTAGCAATCAGCCCCAGCATTTT	CASGLPSYGGGGGSNQPQHF
TRBV15	TRBJ2-1	-	-	TGTGCCACCAGCGAACATAGCGGCTCGCTGCAGTTCTTC	CATSEHSGSLQFF
TRBV2	TRBJ1-2	TRBD1	once	TGTGCCAGCAGTCCGGACAGGGGGCTCTATGGCTACACCTTC	CASSPDRGLYGYTF
TRBV6-1	TRBJ2-3	-	-	TGTGCCAGCAGGGAGGGGGGCCGAGATACGCAGTATTTT	CASREGGRDTQYF
TRBV5-6	TRBJ2-7	-	-	TGTGCCAGCAGTTTCACCCTGCGGGACAGTTCCTACGAGCAGTACTTC	CASSFTLRDSSYEQYF
TRBV29-1	TRBJ2-5	-	-	TGCAGCGTCGACACAGGTTCAGAGACCCAGTACTTC	CSVDTGSETQYF
TRBV7-2	TRBJ2-2	-	-	TGTGCCAGCAGCTCCTACAACACCGGGGAGCTGTTTTTT	CASSSYNTGELFF
TRBV7-8	TRBJ2-5	TRBD2	-	TGTGCCAGCAGCTTAGGGGTAGCGGGAGGTGAGACCCAGTACTTC	CASSLGVAGGETQYF